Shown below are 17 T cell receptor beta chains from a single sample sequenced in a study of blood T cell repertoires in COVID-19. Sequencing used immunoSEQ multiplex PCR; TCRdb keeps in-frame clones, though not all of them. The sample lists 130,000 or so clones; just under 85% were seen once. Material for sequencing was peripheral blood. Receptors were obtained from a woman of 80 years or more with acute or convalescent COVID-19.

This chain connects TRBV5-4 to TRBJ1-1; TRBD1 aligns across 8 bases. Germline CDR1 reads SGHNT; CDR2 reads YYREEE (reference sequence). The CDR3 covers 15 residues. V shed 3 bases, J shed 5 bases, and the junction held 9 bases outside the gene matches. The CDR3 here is CASSSGRGRLTEAFF. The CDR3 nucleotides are TGTGCCAGCAGCTCAGGCAGGGGGCGACTTACTGAAGCTTTCTTT.

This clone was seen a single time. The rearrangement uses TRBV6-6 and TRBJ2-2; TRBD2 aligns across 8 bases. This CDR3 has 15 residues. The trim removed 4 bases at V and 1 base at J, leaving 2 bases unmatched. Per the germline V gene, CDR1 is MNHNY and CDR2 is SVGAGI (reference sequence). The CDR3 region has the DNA TGTGCCAGCAGTTGGGCGGGGGGGAACACCGGGGAGCTGTTTTTT. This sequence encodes CASSWAGGNTGELFF.

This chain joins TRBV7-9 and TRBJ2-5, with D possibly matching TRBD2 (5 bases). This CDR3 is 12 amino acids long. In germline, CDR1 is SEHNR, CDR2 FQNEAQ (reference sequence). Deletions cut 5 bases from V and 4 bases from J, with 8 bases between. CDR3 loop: CASSPGVETQYF. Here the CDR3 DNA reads TGTGCCAGCAGCCCCGGGGTAGAGACCCAGTACTTC.

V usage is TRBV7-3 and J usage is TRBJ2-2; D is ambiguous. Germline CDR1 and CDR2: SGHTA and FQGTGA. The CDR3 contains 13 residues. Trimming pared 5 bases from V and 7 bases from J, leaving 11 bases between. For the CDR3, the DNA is TGTGCCAGCAGCAAGACCCGGAGCGGGGAGCTGTTTTTT. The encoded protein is CASSKTRSGELFF.

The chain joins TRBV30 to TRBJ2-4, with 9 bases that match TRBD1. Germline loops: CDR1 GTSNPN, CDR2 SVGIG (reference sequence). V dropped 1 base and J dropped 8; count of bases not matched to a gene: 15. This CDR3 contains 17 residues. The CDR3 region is CAWSDTLPGQGFDIQYF. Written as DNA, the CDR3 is TGTGCCTGGAGTGATACTCTTCCGGGACAGGGATTTGACATTCAGTACTTC.

Here the CDR3 DNA reads TGTGCCAGCAGCTGGGACAGTAGTCAGCCCCAGCATTTT. Translating it yields CASSWDSSQPQHF. The chain links TRBV2 to TRBJ1-5, with 7 bases lining up with TRBD1. The V and J ends lost 6 bases and 6 bases, in that order; junction bases with no gene match: 5. The germline gives CDR1 SNHLY, CDR2 FYNNEI. This CDR3 is 13 amino acids long.

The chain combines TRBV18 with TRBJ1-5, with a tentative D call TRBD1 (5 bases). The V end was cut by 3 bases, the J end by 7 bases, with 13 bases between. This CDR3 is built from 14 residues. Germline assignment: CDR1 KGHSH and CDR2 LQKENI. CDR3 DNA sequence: TGTGCCAGCTCACCCGGGGGTCAAGACCAGCCCCAGCATTTT. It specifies CASSPGGQDQPQHF.

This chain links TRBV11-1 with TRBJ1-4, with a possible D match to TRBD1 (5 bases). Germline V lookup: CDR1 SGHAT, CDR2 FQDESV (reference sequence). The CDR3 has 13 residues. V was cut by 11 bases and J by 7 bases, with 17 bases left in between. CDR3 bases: TGTGCCGGGTTCGGGGGGAGCGCTGAAAAACTGTTTTTT. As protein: CAGFGGSAEKLFF.

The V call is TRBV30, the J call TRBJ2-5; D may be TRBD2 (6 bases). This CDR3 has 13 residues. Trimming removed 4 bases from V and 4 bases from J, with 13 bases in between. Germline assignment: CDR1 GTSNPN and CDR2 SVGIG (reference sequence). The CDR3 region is CAWTWRVGETQYF. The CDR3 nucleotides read TGTGCCTGGACGTGGAGGGTGGGAGAGACCCAGTACTTC.

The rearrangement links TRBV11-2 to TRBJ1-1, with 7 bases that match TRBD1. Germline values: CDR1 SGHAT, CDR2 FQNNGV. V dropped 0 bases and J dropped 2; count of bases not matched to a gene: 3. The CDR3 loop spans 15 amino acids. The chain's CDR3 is CASSLDDRANTEAFF. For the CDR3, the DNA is TGTGCCAGCAGCTTAGATGACAGGGCAAACACTGAAGCTTTCTTT.

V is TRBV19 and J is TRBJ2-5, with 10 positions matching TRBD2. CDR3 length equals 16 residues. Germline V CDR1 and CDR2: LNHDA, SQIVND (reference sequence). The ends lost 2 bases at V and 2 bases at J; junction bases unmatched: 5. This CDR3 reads CASSISPAGGQETQYF. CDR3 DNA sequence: TGTGCCAGTAGTATAAGCCCAGCGGGGGGGCAAGAGACCCAGTACTTC.

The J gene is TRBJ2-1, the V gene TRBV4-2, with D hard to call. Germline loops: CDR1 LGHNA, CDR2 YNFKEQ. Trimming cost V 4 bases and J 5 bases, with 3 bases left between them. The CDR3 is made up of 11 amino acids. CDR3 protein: CASSLDNEQFF. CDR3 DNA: TGTGCCAGCAGCCTAGACAATGAGCAGTTCTTC.

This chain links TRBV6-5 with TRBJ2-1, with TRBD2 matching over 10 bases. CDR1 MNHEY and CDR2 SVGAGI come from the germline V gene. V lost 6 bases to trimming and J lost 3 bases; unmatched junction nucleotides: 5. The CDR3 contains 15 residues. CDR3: CASRQIAGGYNEQFF. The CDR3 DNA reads TGTGCCAGCAGGCAGATAGCGGGGGGCTACAATGAGCAGTTCTTC.

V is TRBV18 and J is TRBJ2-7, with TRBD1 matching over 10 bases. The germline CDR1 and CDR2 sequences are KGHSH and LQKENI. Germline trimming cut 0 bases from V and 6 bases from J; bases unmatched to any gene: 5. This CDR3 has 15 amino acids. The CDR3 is CASSPPGQGRLEQYF. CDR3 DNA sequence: TGTGCCAGCTCACCACCGGGACAGGGGAGGCTCGAGCAGTACTTC.

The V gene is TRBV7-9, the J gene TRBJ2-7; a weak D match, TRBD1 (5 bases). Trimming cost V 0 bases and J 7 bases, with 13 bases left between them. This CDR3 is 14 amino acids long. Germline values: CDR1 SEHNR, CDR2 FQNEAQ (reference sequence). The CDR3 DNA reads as TGTGCCAGCAGCTTAGCGGTACAGGTGCGGGAGCAGTACTTC. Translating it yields CASSLAVQVREQYF.

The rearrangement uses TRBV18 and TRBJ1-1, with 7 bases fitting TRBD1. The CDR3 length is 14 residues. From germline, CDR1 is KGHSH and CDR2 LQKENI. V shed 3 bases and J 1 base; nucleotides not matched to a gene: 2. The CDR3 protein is CASSPGQQNTEAFF. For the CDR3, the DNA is TGTGCCAGCTCACCGGGACAGCAGAACACTGAAGCTTTCTTT.

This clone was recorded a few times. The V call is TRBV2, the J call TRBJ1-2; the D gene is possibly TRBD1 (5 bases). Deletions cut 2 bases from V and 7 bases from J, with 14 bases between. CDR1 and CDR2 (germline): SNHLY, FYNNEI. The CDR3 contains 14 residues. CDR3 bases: TGTGCCAGCAGTGAACGGACATCCTGGAGTGGCTACACCTTC. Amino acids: CASSERTSWSGYTF.